A single sample gave rise to the 30 T cell receptor beta chains below, sequenced in a study of T cell responses to AZD1222 COVID-19 vaccine. Sequencing was performed with immunoSEQ multiplex PCR; in TCRdb, only in-frame clones are kept and a portion is missing. The repertoire holds about 160,000 clones, with roughly 90% as singletons. Sequences were derived from peripheral blood, sampled on day 0 of AZD1222 vaccination. The receptors derive from an adult in good health.

This clone was observed a single time. The CDR3 region has the DNA TGTGCCAGCAGTCTACGGGGTGGGGACACTGAAGCTTTCTTT. It specifies CASSLRGGDTEAFF. This chain joins TRBV27 and TRBJ1-1, with D hard to call. The CDR3 runs to 14 residues. V gave up 5 bases and J gave up 3 bases, with 13 bases separating them. Germline CDR1 MNHEY, CDR2 SMNVEV (reference sequence).

This chain uses TRBV30 with TRBJ1-1; a possible D gene is TRBD1 (5 bases). The CDR3 has 14 amino acids. Germline CDR1 GTSNPN, CDR2 SVGIG (reference sequence). V shed 2 bases and J shed 1 base, with 11 bases lying between them. This chain's CDR3 is CAWSPPTGNTEAFF. For the CDR3, the DNA is TGTGCCTGGAGTCCCCCCACAGGGAACACTGAAGCTTTCTTT.

The chain is built from TRBV7-9 and TRBJ1-5; D gene unclear. Germline V gene sequence: CDR1 SEHNR, CDR2 FQNEAQ (reference sequence). This CDR3 comprises 13 residues. The CDR3 bases are TGTTTAACCAAGATTTATAGCAATCAGCCCCAGCATTTT. Translation gives CLTKIYSNQPQHF. The entire variable domain, with the rest obtained from reference TRBV7-9 and TRBJ1-5, is as follows: DTGVSQNPRHKITKRGQNVTFRCDPISEHNRLYWYRQTLGQGPEFLTYFQNEAQLEKSRLLSDRFSAERPKGSFSTLEIQRTEQGDSAMYLCLTKIYSNQPQHFGDGTRLSIL.

The V gene is TRBV5-4, the J gene TRBJ1-1, with D unresolved. The germline CDR1 and CDR2 sequences are SGHNT and YYREEE (reference sequence). Trimming took 2 bases from V and 4 from J, leaving 12 bases between them. The CDR3 is 14 residues long. DNA of the CDR3: TGTGCCAGCAGCTTTAAGAAGATGGGCACTGAAGCTTTCTTT. This sequence encodes CASSFKKMGTEAFF.

This sequence joins TRBV24-1 and TRBJ2-1; D may be TRBD2 (6 bases). V was trimmed by 8 bases and J by 4 bases, leaving 11 bases between them. The CDR3 has 13 amino acids. CDR1 is KGHDR, CDR2 SFDVKD, per germline. The chain's CDR3 is CATKASDYNEQFF. The CDR3 region has the DNA TGTGCCACCAAGGCTAGCGATTACAATGAGCAGTTCTTC.

The chain has TRBV18 and TRBJ1-6; 7 bases line up with TRBD1. Trimming took 3 bases from V and 7 from J; bases not matched to a gene: 6. CDR3 length equals 15 residues. Germline values: CDR1 KGHSH, CDR2 LQKENI. The CDR3 loop is CASSPGQVGNSPLHF. The CDR3 nucleotides read TGTGCCAGCTCACCTGGACAGGTGGGAAATTCACCCCTCCACTTT.

The gene calls are TRBV18 and TRBJ1-5; D not resolved. V lost 2 bases, J lost 7 bases, and 9 bases lay in between. This CDR3 region has 13 residues. Germline CDR1 KGHSH, CDR2 LQKENI. CDR3 sequence reads: CASSPGPGQPQHF. In DNA, the CDR3 is TGTGCCAGCTCACCAGGGCCCGGGCAGCCCCAGCATTTT.

This clone was recorded many times. This chain links TRBV4-2 with TRBJ2-7; 9 nucleotides match TRBD2. Germline-derived CDR1 and CDR2 are LGHNA and YNFKEQ. V gave up 0 bases and J gave up 4 bases; unmatched junction bases: 1. The CDR3 spans 14 residues. The CDR3, as DNA: TGTGCCAGCAGCCAAGATACTAGCGGGTACGAGCAGTACTTC. Translated: CASSQDTSGYEQYF.

This clone was seen a single time. The chain links TRBV4-2 to TRBJ1-5; D call uncertain. The CDR3 totals 16 residues. Germline CDR1 LGHNA, CDR2 YNFKEQ. Deletions cut 0 bases from V and 1 base from J, with 10 bases between. The CDR3 spells CASSQESASSNQPQHF. CDR3 nucleotides: TGTGCCAGCAGCCAAGAGTCGGCATCGAGCAATCAGCCCCAGCATTTT.

The V call is TRBV5-1, the J call TRBJ2-7; 8 bases agree with TRBD1. CDR3 size: 12 residues. CDR1 is SGHRS and CDR2 is YFSETQ in the germline V gene. Trimming removed 5 bases from V and 5 bases from J; junction bases left unmatched: 3. The CDR3 nucleotides are TGCGCCAGCAGTTCACAGGGGGACGAGCAGTACTTC. The encoded protein is CASSSQGDEQYF.

This clone has only a few counts. CDR3 in amino acids: CSVEGRGRDYGYTF. The CDR3 DNA reads TGCAGCGTTGAAGGGAGGGGGCGGGACTATGGCTACACCTTC. The chain couples TRBV29-1 to TRBJ1-2; 7 positions match TRBD1. CDR1 is SQVTM, CDR2 ANQGSEA, per germline. V was clipped by 1 base and J by 3 bases; unmatched bases: 5. CDR3 length equals 14 residues.

Only one count was recorded for this clone. The rearrangement links TRBV19 to TRBJ2-7; 8 bases agree with TRBD1. In germline, CDR1 is LNHDA, CDR2 SQIVND (reference sequence). Trimming took 10 bases from V and 3 from J; bases not matched to a gene: 5. The CDR3 sequence is 12 residues long. Here the CDR3 DNA reads TGTGCCACCCTCGACAGGGGCTACGAGCAGTACTTC. Translated, it gives CATLDRGYEQYF.

This sequence joins TRBV7-3 and TRBJ2-3; 10 bases are a match to TRBD2. V trimming: 0 bases; J trimming: 3 bases; junction bases outside the gene matches: 9. The germline V gene has CDR1 SGHTA and CDR2 FQGTGA. The CDR3 totals 18 residues. CDR3 DNA: TGTGCCAGCAGCTTAACCAGCGGGAGGGCCGTAGGTACAGATACGCAGTATTTT. The encoded protein is CASSLTSGRAVGTDTQYF.

The J gene is TRBJ2-2, the V gene TRBV15; 12 bases agree with TRBD1. This CDR3 has 16 residues. Per germline, CDR1 LNHNV and CDR2 YYDKDF (reference sequence). The V segment lost 2 bases and the J segment 6 bases; nucleotides outside the gene matches: 4. The CDR3 sequence is CATSRLGTGGPGELFF. The DNA of the CDR3 is TGTGCCACCAGCAGATTAGGGACAGGGGGCCCCGGGGAGCTGTTTTTT.

The gene calls are TRBV6-5 and TRBJ2-5, with D uncertain. The CDR3 extends over 14 amino acids. The V end was cut by 7 bases, the J end by 5 bases, with 17 bases between. Germline V gene data show CDR1 as MNHEY and CDR2 as SVGAGI. CDR3 nucleotides: TGTGCCAGCACTCCCAACTTTTCGCCCGAGACCCAGTACTTC. As protein: CASTPNFSPETQYF.

This chain joins TRBV2 and TRBJ1-5; D gene ambiguous. Trimming cost V 3 bases and J 4 bases, with 7 bases left between them. Germline V lookup: CDR1 SNHLY, CDR2 FYNNEI. This CDR3 comprises 13 residues. CDR3 coding DNA: TGTGCCAGCAGTGACGGGGAGAATCAGCCCCAGCATTTT. As protein: CASSDGENQPQHF. The full variable domain, with the rest looked up from reference TRBV2 and TRBJ1-5, is EPEVTQTPSHQVTQMGQEVILRCVPISNHLYFYWYRQILGQKVEFLVSFYNNEISEKSEIFDDQFSVERPDGSNFTLKIRSTKLEDSAMYFCASSDGENQPQHFGDGTRLSIL.

The chain links TRBV19 to TRBJ1-1, with no clear D. Germline CDR1 and CDR2: LNHDA and SQIVND (reference sequence). Trimming took 5 bases from V and 4 from J, leaving 17 bases between them. The CDR3 extends over 15 amino acids. The CDR3 reads CASSPPTPSATEAFF. The CDR3 bases are TGTGCCAGTAGTCCCCCGACTCCCTCGGCCACTGAAGCTTTCTTT.

This clone came up once. This rearrangement joins TRBV5-8 to TRBJ2-7; TRBD2 matches at 8 bases. The germline gives CDR1 SGHTS, CDR2 YDEGEE. V was clipped by 2 bases and J by 6 bases; unmatched bases: 13. The CDR3 contains 16 residues. The CDR3 here is CASSLRPLSGGVEQYF. DNA for the CDR3: TGTGCCAGCAGCTTAAGACCCCTCTCGGGAGGGGTCGAGCAGTACTTC.

This rearrangement joins TRBV27 to TRBJ1-6; D is unclear. Per germline, CDR1 MNHEY and CDR2 SMNVEV (reference sequence). V lost 0 bases and J lost 0, with 9 bases in between. CDR3 size: 17 residues. The CDR3 nucleotides are TGTGCCAGCAGTTTATCTGTAGGCAGCTCCTATAATTCACCCCTCCACTTT. This encodes CASSLSVGSSYNSPLHF.

The rearrangement joins TRBV5-6 to TRBJ2-2; 10 bases map to TRBD1. The CDR3 runs 19 residues. Germline-derived CDR1 and CDR2 are SGHDT and YYEEEE. V was pared by 2 bases and J by 3 bases, with 13 bases of the junction left unmatched. The CDR3 DNA follows: TGTGCCAGCAGCTTTAACCGGGACAGGGGATTTTCGGACACCGGGGAGCTGTTTTTT. Translating it yields CASSFNRDRGFSDTGELFF.

This chain connects TRBV7-2 to TRBJ2-2, with TRBD1 matching over 10 bases. The CDR3 is 16 amino acids. In germline, CDR1 is SGHTA, CDR2 FQGNSA. J lost 6 bases, V lost 3 bases, and 7 bases had no gene match. As DNA, the CDR3 is TGTGCCAGCAGCTTGGACAGGGGGAACATCGCCGGGGAGCTGTTTTTT. Amino acid sequence: CASSLDRGNIAGELFF.

The chain employs TRBV28 and TRBJ1-2; D unclear. The germline gives CDR1 MDHEN, CDR2 SYDVKM. The CDR3 contains 13 residues. V gave up 5 bases and J gave up 6 bases, with 13 bases separating them. CDR3 amino acids: CASSPSVGNGYTF. The CDR3 DNA is TGTGCCAGCAGTCCCTCGGTGGGTAATGGCTACACCTTC.

The chain employs TRBV5-1 and TRBJ2-3, with D possibly TRBD2 on 5 matching bases. The V gene lost 0 bases and the J gene lost 4 bases, with 9 bases spanning the gap. The CDR3 has 14 residues. Germline assignment: CDR1 SGHRS and CDR2 YFSETQ. The CDR3 DNA is TGCGCCAGCAGCTTGGCCGAGGGCCCAGATACGCAGTATTTT. Residues: CASSLAEGPDTQYF.

The chain combines TRBV4-3 with TRBJ1-3; D is ambiguous. The germline gives CDR1 LGHNA, CDR2 YSLEER. This CDR3 is 13 amino acids long. V shed 0 bases and J shed 5 bases, with 5 bases lying between them. CDR3 region: CASSQDRRNTIYF. DNA of the CDR3: TGCGCCAGCAGCCAAGACAGGAGAAACACCATATATTTT.

The DNA of the CDR3 is TGTGCCAGCTCGCCGACAGGGGATGCTACCTATGGCTACACCTTC. As protein: CASSPTGDATYGYTF. The V and J genes are TRBV18 and TRBJ1-2; 8 positions match TRBD1. This CDR3 region has 15 residues. Trimming cost V 6 bases and J 4 bases; bases outside gene matches: 10. Per the germline V gene, CDR1 is KGHSH and CDR2 is LQKENI.

The chain combines TRBV3-1 (or the pseudogene TRBV3-2) with TRBJ1-5, with D tentatively TRBD1 (5 bases). V lost 2 bases and J 7 bases, leaving 15 bases between the germline ends. From germline, CDR1 is LGHDT and CDR2 YNNKEL (reference sequence). CDR3 length equals 15 residues. The CDR3 protein is CASSQTKSWGQPQHF. Here the CDR3 DNA reads TGTGCCAGCAGCCAAACTAAGTCCTGGGGCCAGCCCCAGCATTTT.

This sequence joins TRBV12-3 or TRBV12-4 and TRBJ1-2; D not certain. V shed 5 bases and J shed 4 bases, with 11 bases lying between them. This CDR3 spans 13 amino acids. The CDR3 here is CASSPGWGYGYTF. For the CDR3, the DNA is TGTGCCAGCAGTCCAGGTTGGGGCTATGGCTACACCTTC.

This clone was seen only once. V usage is TRBV6-5 and J usage is TRBJ1-1; D might be TRBD1 (5 bases). Trimming took off 6 bases at V and 0 bases at J, with 8 bases between the two ends. CDR3 size: 13 residues. Germline V lookup: CDR1 MNHEY, CDR2 SVGAGI. For the CDR3, the DNA is TGTGCCAGCAGGGACACCATGAACACTGAAGCTTTCTTT. Translation: CASRDTMNTEAFF.

The V and J genes are TRBV6-2 or TRBV6-3 and TRBJ2-7; D ambiguous. The ends were cut back, 0 bases at V and 3 bases at J, with 12 bases in the middle. This CDR3 comprises 15 residues. CDR1 is MNHEY, CDR2 SVGEGT, per germline. The CDR3 region has the DNA TGTGCCAGCAGTTACTCGACTCAGACCTTCTACGAGCAGTACTTC. This encodes CASSYSTQTFYEQYF.

This clone turned up a few times. V and J are TRBV19 and TRBJ2-7; D is tentatively TRBD1 or TRBD2 (8 bases each). The CDR3 is 17 residues long. Germline CDR1 is LNHDA and CDR2 is SQIVND (reference sequence). V was cut by 8 bases and J by 0 bases, with 23 bases left in between. The CDR3 coding sequence is TGTGCCAGTCAACCAGGGGGCGGCCTAGCGGGCTCCTACGAGCAGTACTTC. It yields the protein CASQPGGGLAGSYEQYF. The variable domain in full, with the rest retrieved from reference TRBV19 and TRBJ2-7, is DGGITQSPKYLFRKEGQNVTLSCEQNLNHDAMYWYRQDPGQGLRLIYYSQIVNDFQKGDIAEGYSVSREKKESFPLTVTSAQKNPTAFYLCASQPGGGLAGSYEQYFGPGTRLTVT.